This TCR beta chain emerged from a study of post-analysis software for immune sequencing data. Whole-study findings and limits: Four to six TRBV segments were significantly more frequent in patients than in controls. TRBV5-6, TRBV5-1 and TRBV20-1 were among these segments.

This clonotype was seen a few times. Antigen: not known. The trim removed 1 base at V and 7 bases at J, leaving 8 bases unmatched. CDR1 and CDR2 from the germline V gene are KGHDR and SFDVKD. The CDR3 is 16 amino acids. Each TCR beta cDNA library carried unique molecular identifiers. There were about 1 to 10 million T cells, and around 460,000 cDNA molecules came from them. TCRdb re-called the PCR reads with MiXCR, one entry per CDR3 protein. Of 350,000 to 500,000 distinct CDR3 sequences listed, approximately 39% are singletons. This chain links TRBV24-1 with TRBJ2-1; 8 nucleotides agree with TRBD1. Input material: blood. This sequence originates from a girl aged 2 to 9 with multiple sclerosis. The CDR3 protein is CATSDFGQGAQNEQFF. DNA for the CDR3: TGTGCCACCAGTGATTTCGGACAGGGTGCGCAGAATGAGCAGTTCTTC.